The clone carrying this TCR beta chain was observed once. V trimming: 4 bases; J trimming: 4 bases; junction bases outside the gene matches: 9. The CDR3 is 16 amino acids. Germline CDR1 KGHSH, CDR2 LQKENI. This record comes from a study of blood T cell repertoires in COVID-19. Overall study context: PBMCs, B-cell-depleted T cells, or T cells provided the cDNA or gDNA that made up the material.

Authors' data handling: How many nucleated cells were present was estimated from reference gene primer amplification. Libraries were prepared by immunoSEQ multiplex PCR; TCRdb keeps only in-frame clonotypes and omits some of them. Clonal size and the V and J genes are those of that table, whereas D and trimming came from the DNA. The sample contains about 160,000 clones, 87% of which appear only once. The sequenced sample consisted of peripheral blood. The clonotype originates from an older woman who had recovered from COVID-19. This chain uses TRBV18 with TRBJ2-1; 8 bases match TRBD1. The CDR3 nucleotides are TGTGCCAGCTCACGTGGTTGGCAGGGGGCTTACAATGAGCAGTTCTTC. It codes for CASSRGWQGAYNEQFF. The complete variable domain, with remaining parts taken from reference TRBV18 and TRBJ2-1, reads NAGVMQNPRHLVRRRGQEARLRCSPMKGHSHVYWYRQLPEEGLKFMVYLQKENIIDESGMPKERFSAEFPKEGPSILRIQQVVRGDSAAYFCASSRGWQGAYNEQFFGPGTRLTVL.